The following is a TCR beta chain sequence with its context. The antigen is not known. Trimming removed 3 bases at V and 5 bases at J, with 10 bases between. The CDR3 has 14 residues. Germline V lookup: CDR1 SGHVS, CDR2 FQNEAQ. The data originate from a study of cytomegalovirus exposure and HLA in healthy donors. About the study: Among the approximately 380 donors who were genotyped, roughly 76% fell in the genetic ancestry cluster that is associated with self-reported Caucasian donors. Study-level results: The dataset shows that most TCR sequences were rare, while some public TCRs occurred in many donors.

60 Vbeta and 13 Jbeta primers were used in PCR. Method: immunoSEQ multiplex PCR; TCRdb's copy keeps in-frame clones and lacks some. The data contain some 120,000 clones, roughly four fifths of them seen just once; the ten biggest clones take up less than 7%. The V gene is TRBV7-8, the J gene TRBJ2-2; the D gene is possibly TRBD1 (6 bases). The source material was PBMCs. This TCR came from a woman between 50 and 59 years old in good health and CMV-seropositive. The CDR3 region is CASSFQQGTGELFF. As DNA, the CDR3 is TGTGCCAGCAGCTTCCAACAGGGAACCGGGGAGCTGTTTTTT.